This is a list of T cell receptor beta chains from one sample in a study of cytomegalovirus exposure and HLA in healthy donors. Profiled with immunoSEQ multiplex PCR; TCRdb holds only in-frame clones, not every one. Here the sample spans some 120,000 clones, roughly two thirds being singletons. The sequenced sample was PBMCs. Every receptor here comes from a man aged 30 to 45 in good health and CMV-seropositive. CDR3s include the opening cysteine and the closing phenylalanine or tryptophan. The order of the fields is J gene, clone size, D gene, V gene, CDR3 DNA, CDR3 protein. The D gene is left open where the match is weak. The size field is filled for only some rows; it gives once, few, many or a size class.

J: TRBJ1-5; size: NA; D: NA; V: TRBV21-1; DNA: TGTGCCAGCAGTAAAGTGGACAACCCGGAACAGCCCCAGCATTTT; CDR3: CASSKVDNPEQPQHF
J: TRBJ2-1; size: few; D: TRBD2; V: TRBV9; DNA: TGTGCCAGCAGCCACGCAGCGGGAGGGCCTTACAATGAGCAGTTCTTC; CDR3: CASSHAAGGPYNEQFF
J: TRBJ2-1; size: NA; D: TRBD1; V: TRBV28; DNA: TGTGCCAGCAGTTTAATAGGGGGCCCATACAATGAGCAGTTCTTC; CDR3: CASSLIGGPYNEQFF
J: TRBJ1-1; size: NA; D: NA; V: TRBV7-8; DNA: TGTGCCAGCAGCCCTCACGGCGGGTTGAACACTGAAGCTTTCTTT; CDR3: CASSPHGGLNTEAFF
J: TRBJ1-1; size: few; D: NA; V: TRBV25-1; DNA: TGTGCCAGCGGCAAAATGGAGGGCGACACTGAAGCTTTCTTT; CDR3: CASGKMEGDTEAFF
J: TRBJ2-3; size: few; D: TRBD1; V: TRBV5-1; DNA: TGCGCCAGCAGCCCGGACAGGGGTGGGGATACGCAGTATTTT; CDR3: CASSPDRGGDTQYF
J: TRBJ1-3; size: NA; D: TRBD1; V: TRBV28; DNA: TGTGCCAGCAGCTACAGGGGTACTGGAAACACCATATATTTT; CDR3: CASSYRGTGNTIYF
J: TRBJ2-1; size: few; D: TRBD2; V: TRBV11-2; DNA: TGTGCCAGCAGCTTCTTAGCGGGTGATTACAATGAGCAGTTCTTC; CDR3: CASSFLAGDYNEQFF
J: TRBJ1-4; size: few; D: NA; V: TRBV11-2; DNA: TGTGCCAGCAGCTTCAGACCCCAAGGACTCCGTAATGAAAAACTGTTTTTT; CDR3: CASSFRPQGLRNEKLFF
J: TRBJ2-2; size: NA; D: TRBD2; V: TRBV27; DNA: TGTGCCAGCAGTTTAAGAGCGGGAGGGCCCGTCACCGGGGAGCTGTTTTTT; CDR3: CASSLRAGGPVTGELFF
J: TRBJ2-7; size: NA; D: NA; V: TRBV6-6; DNA: TGTGCCAGCAGTTCCCCCAGCGGATCCTACGAGCAGTACTTC; CDR3: CASSSPSGSYEQYF